This T cell receptor beta chain was observed in a study of blood T cell repertoires in COVID-19. Study context: COVID-19 samples collected from the United States, Italy and Spain covered acute and convalescent phases. Nucleic acid was either cDNA or gDNA, and it came from T cells, B-cell-depleted T cells, or PBMCs.

Per the original data handling: It was from reference gene primer amplification that nucleated cell counts were estimated. Clones were sequenced by immunoSEQ multiplex PCR, and TCRdb holds only the in-frame ones, with some missing. Clonal size and the V and J genes are those of that table, whereas D and trimming came from the DNA. The table records some 200,000 clones, roughly 85% of them present only once. V lost 4 bases, J lost 4 bases, and 17 bases lay in between. Germline values: CDR1 SGHTS, CDR2 YDEGEE. CDR3 size: 15 residues. The TCR sequence derives from a woman in her 70s with COVID-19, enrolled during active disease. Sequencing input: peripheral blood. The rearrangement links TRBV5-8 to TRBJ1-1; maybe TRBD1 (6 bases). DNA for the CDR3: TGTGCCAGCAGCGAAAGCAGGGGTGAGGTCACTGAAGCTTTCTTT. It codes for CASSESRGEVTEAFF.